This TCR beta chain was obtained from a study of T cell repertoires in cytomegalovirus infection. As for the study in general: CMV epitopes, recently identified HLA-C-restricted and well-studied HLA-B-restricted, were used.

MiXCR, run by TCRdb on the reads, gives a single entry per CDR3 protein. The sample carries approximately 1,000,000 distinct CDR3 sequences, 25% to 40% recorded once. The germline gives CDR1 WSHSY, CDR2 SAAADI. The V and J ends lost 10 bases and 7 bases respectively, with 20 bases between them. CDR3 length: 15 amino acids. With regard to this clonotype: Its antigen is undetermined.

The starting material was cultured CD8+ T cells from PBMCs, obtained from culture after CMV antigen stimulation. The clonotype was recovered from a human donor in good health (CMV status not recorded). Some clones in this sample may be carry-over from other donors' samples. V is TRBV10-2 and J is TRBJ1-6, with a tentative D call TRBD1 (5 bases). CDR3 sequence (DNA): TGCGCCAACAGAACAGGAGAAGCTAGGAATTCACCCCTCCACTTT. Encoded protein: CANRTGEARNSPLHF.